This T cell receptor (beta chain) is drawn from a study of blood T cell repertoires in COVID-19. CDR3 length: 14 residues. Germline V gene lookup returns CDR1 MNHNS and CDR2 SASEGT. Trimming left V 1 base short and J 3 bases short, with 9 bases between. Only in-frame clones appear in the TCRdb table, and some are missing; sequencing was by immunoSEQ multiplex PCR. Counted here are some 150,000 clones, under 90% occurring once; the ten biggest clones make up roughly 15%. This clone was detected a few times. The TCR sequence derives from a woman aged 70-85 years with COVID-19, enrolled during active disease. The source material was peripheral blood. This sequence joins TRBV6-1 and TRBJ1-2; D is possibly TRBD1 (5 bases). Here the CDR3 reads CASSEDRTHYGYTF. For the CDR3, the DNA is TGTGCCAGCAGTGAAGACAGGACCCACTATGGCTACACCTTC.